This T cell receptor (beta chain) was captured in a study of OX40 agonist ivuxolimab in advanced cancers. Study-wide background: Ivuxolimab doses were 0.01, 0.1, 0.3, 1.5, 3 or 10 mg/kg every 2 weeks. Partial responses occurred in Three dose-escalation patients, one with hepatocellular carcinoma and two with cutaneous melanoma.

Trimming stripped 8 bases from V and 8 bases from J, with 18 bases between. The CDR3 loop spans 13 amino acids. The germline gives CDR1 MNHEY, CDR2 SVGAGI. Study-wide points: CD8+ T cells showed, on average, more clonal expansion than CD4+ cells. Both CD4+ and CD8+ T cell populations in blood had undergone clonal expansion by week 6 at 0.1 to 3.0 mg/kg.

TCRdb keeps only in-frame clones here, not all; method: immunoSEQ multiplex PCR. This table has approximately 22,000 clones, roughly 80% appearing once. Comment on this clone: Its antigen is unknown.

The sample was CD4+ or CD8+ T cells sorted from blood, taken in a trial of the OX40 agonist ivuxolimab. The source is an adult with an advanced solid tumor such as melanoma, head and neck, liver or kidney cancer. The chain couples TRBV6-5 to TRBJ1-1, with D perhaps TRBD1 (5 bases). This chain's CDR3 is CASCFGGVAEAFF. CDR3 in DNA: TGTGCCAGCTGTTTCGGGGGTGTGGCGGAAGCTTTCTTT.